Below, 30 T cell receptor beta chains from the same sample are listed, as sequenced in a study of control samples from healthy donors and cancer patients. TCRdb keeps only in-frame clones here, not all; method: immunoSEQ multiplex PCR. The sample yields more than 95,000 clones, about 90% seen once. The sample comprised blood. The source is a man aged 18 to 29 in good health.

In its sample, this clone was seen once. The chain combines TRBV19 with TRBJ1-2; TRBD1 is a possible D gene (6 bases). The CDR3 totals 13 residues. Per the germline V gene, CDR1 is LNHDA and CDR2 is SQIVND (reference sequence). The V and J ends lost 7 bases and 4 bases respectively, with 13 bases between them. The CDR3 loop is CASNPGRGYGYTF. The CDR3 DNA is TGTGCCAGTAATCCCGGCAGGGGCTATGGCTACACCTTC.

This clone is a singleton in its sample. This chain uses TRBV7-2 with TRBJ2-5; 8 bases line up with TRBD2. This CDR3 spans 14 amino acids. V lost 2 bases to trimming and J lost 5 bases; unmatched junction nucleotides: 4. Germline-derived CDR1 and CDR2 are SGHTA and FQGNSA. The CDR3 nucleotides read TGTGCCAGCAGCTTACAGGGCGGGGGGGAGACCCAGTACTTC. It translates to CASSLQGGGETQYF.

This clone was found once. V gene TRBV11-2 combines with J gene TRBJ1-1; D gene unclear. Germline CDR1 reads SGHAT; CDR2 reads FQNNGV. The V gene lost 1 base and the J gene lost 5 bases, with 17 bases spanning the gap. This CDR3 is built from 16 residues. This CDR3 is CASSLVSGLGWTEAFF. The CDR3 bases are TGTGCCAGCAGCTTAGTTTCCGGGCTTGGGTGGACTGAAGCTTTCTTT.

The CDR3 region is CASSAQSSGSPYEQYF. CDR3 nucleotides: TGTGCCAGCTCAGCCCAATCCTCGGGTTCCCCCTACGAGCAGTACTTC. The J gene is TRBJ2-7, the V gene TRBV18; D is unresolved. The CDR3 extends over 16 amino acids. Germline V gives CDR1 KGHSH, CDR2 LQKENI. Trimming left V 5 bases short and J 2 bases short, with 19 bases between.

This sequence joins TRBV19 and TRBJ2-7; 7 nucleotides agree with TRBD1. The CDR3 spans 16 residues. The germline V gene encodes CDR1 LNHDA and CDR2 SQIVND (reference sequence). The V segment lost 3 bases and the J segment 0 bases; nucleotides outside the gene matches: 8. CDR3 sequence reads: CASSIVMGQSSYEQYF. CDR3 bases: TGTGCCAGTAGTATTGTTATGGGACAGAGCTCCTACGAGCAGTACTTC.

The chain uses TRBV19 and TRBJ1-3, with a weak D call TRBD1 (5 bases). In germline, CDR1 is LNHDA, CDR2 SQIVND (reference sequence). The CDR3 covers 14 residues. Trimming cost V 7 bases and J 4 bases, with 14 bases left between them. CDR3 nucleotide sequence: TGTGCCAGTAACGGCGCAGGGATCGGAAACACCATATATTTT. This sequence encodes CASNGAGIGNTIYF.

The chain links TRBV28 to TRBJ2-7; 7 bases line up with TRBD2. The J segment lost 6 bases and the V segment lost 10 bases, leaving 9 bases of the junction unmatched. The CDR3 consists of 12 residues. CDR1 is MDHEN, CDR2 SYDVKM, per germline. The CDR3: CATGGPLGEQYF. Written as DNA, the CDR3 is TGTGCCACGGGAGGCCCTCTGGGCGAGCAGTACTTC.

This chain connects TRBV7-3 to TRBJ2-1; TRBD2 aligns across 13 bases. The CDR3 totals 14 residues. In germline, CDR1 is SGHTA, CDR2 FQGTGA. With V trimmed by 4 bases and J by 12 bases, 6 bases remained unmatched. The CDR3 here is CASSSAGTSGMQFF. CDR3 DNA: TGTGCCAGCAGCTCCGCCGGGACTAGCGGGATGCAGTTCTTC.

The chain is built from TRBV3-1 (or the pseudogene TRBV3-2) and TRBJ1-2; D possibly corresponds to TRBD1 (5 bases). The germline V gene has CDR1 LGHDT and CDR2 YNNKEL (reference sequence). CDR3 size: 13 residues. The V and J ends lost 3 bases and 8 bases respectively, with 13 bases between them. In nucleotides, the CDR3 is TGTGCCAGCAGCCACCTCGGGGGTGGCGGCTACACCTTC. This sequence encodes CASSHLGGGGYTF.

The rearrangement links TRBV27 to TRBJ2-6; D uncertain. Germline V gene data show CDR1 as MNHEY and CDR2 as SMNVEV (reference sequence). Trimming took off 2 bases at V and 0 bases at J, with 14 bases between the two ends. This CDR3 has 18 residues. CDR3 in DNA: TGTGCCAGCAGTTTAAGCGTCAACTTTAACTCTGGGGCCAACGTCCTGACTTTC. Protein product: CASSLSVNFNSGANVLTF.

This clone turned up a few times. The chain links TRBV21-1 to TRBJ1-5. TRBV21-1 is given as a pseudogene. This CDR3 comprises 12 residues. The CDR3 region is CASALGNQPQHF. The CDR3 coding sequence is TGTGCCAGTGCATTGGGCAATCAGCCCCAGCATTTT.

The chain joins TRBV7-3 to TRBJ2-5, with D unresolved. The CDR3 contains 14 residues. Germline V gives CDR1 SGHTA, CDR2 FQGTGA. Trimming removed 4 bases from V and 3 bases from J, with 12 bases in between. CDR3 loop: CASSSDPPEETQYF. The CDR3 coding sequence is TGTGCCAGCAGCTCAGACCCCCCGGAAGAGACCCAGTACTTC.

This chain uses TRBV7-2 with TRBJ1-5; D may be TRBD1 (6 bases). CDR3 length equals 15 residues. With 3 bases removed from V and 4 bases from J, the gap between germline ends came to 13 bases. Germline CDR1 SGHTA, CDR2 FQGNSA. This chain's CDR3 is CASSLVDSLNQPQHF. The CDR3 bases are TGTGCCAGCAGCTTGGTGGACAGTTTAAATCAGCCCCAGCATTTT.

The chain combines TRBV6-5 with TRBJ1-4; 8 positions agree with TRBD1. Germline V gene lookup returns CDR1 MNHEY and CDR2 SVGAGI. J gave up 6 bases and V 0 bases, and 0 bases lay outside the gene matches. The CDR3 is 14 residues long. CDR3 sequence: CASSYSGQDEKLFF. The CDR3 DNA follows: TGTGCCAGCAGTTACTCGGGACAGGATGAAAAACTGTTTTTT.

The chain joins TRBV5-6 to TRBJ1-6; 10 nucleotides match TRBD1. V trimming: 3 bases; J trimming: 9 bases; junction bases outside the gene matches: 3. The CDR3 runs to 14 residues. The germline CDR1 and CDR2 sequences are SGHDT and YYEEEE. CDR3 residues: CASSSRDRGSPLHF. The CDR3, as DNA: TGTGCCAGCAGCTCCCGGGACAGGGGTTCACCCCTCCACTTT.

V is TRBV30 and J is TRBJ1-4; possibly TRBD1 for D (5 bases). Between the trimmed V and J ends, which lost 5 bases and 5 bases, there was a span of 18 bases. This CDR3 is built from 15 residues. Germline-derived CDR1 and CDR2 are GTSNPN and SVGIG (reference sequence). The CDR3, as DNA: TGTGCCTGGGGGCTATCCGGGACGATCAATGAAAAACTGTTTTTT. This sequence encodes CAWGLSGTINEKLFF.

The rearrangement uses TRBV29-1 and TRBJ2-7; 9 bases are a match to TRBD2. Germline assignment: CDR1 SQVTM and CDR2 ANQGSEA. The CDR3 is 14 residues long. With 6 bases clipped from V and 4 bases from J, the junction kept 10 bases outside the gene matches. In DNA form, the CDR3 reads TGCAGCGTAATTCCGGGACTAGCACCTTACGAGCAGTACTTC. This sequence encodes CSVIPGLAPYEQYF.

The chain recombines TRBV7-8 with TRBJ1-3; D gene unclear. Germline assignment: CDR1 SGHVS and CDR2 FQNEAQ. CDR3 size: 13 residues. Trimming left V 1 base short and J 1 base short, with 2 bases between. The CDR3 nucleotides read TGTGCCAGCAGCTTAGGGTCTGGAAACACCATATATTTT. Its translation: CASSLGSGNTIYF.

This clone was observed a few times. Written as DNA, the CDR3 is TGTGCCAGTAGTACCGGACGATATCCCGAAAAACTGTTTTTT. This translates into CASSTGRYPEKLFF. The chain is built from TRBV19 and TRBJ1-4; D is unclear. The CDR3 extends over 14 amino acids. CDR1 and CDR2 (germline): LNHDA, SQIVND (reference sequence). V lost 4 bases and J 8 bases, leaving 14 bases between the germline ends.

V usage is TRBV7-3 and J usage is TRBJ2-1, with 8 bases fitting TRBD2. CDR3 length: 15 amino acids. Germline lookup yields CDR1 SGHTA and CDR2 FQGTGA. J gave up 2 bases and V 2 bases, and 2 bases lay outside the gene matches. This CDR3 is CASSLLAGPYNEQFF. CDR3 bases: TGTGCCAGCAGCTTATTAGCGGGACCCTACAATGAGCAGTTCTTC.

V gene TRBV12-3 or TRBV12-4 combines with J gene TRBJ1-2; D possibly corresponds to TRBD1 (6 bases). CDR3 size: 13 residues. V lost 5 bases, J lost 4 bases, and 11 bases lay in between. The CDR3 DNA is TGTGCCAGCAGTCTACAGGGACCCTATGGCTACACCTTC. Translated, it gives CASSLQGPYGYTF.

The rearrangement uses TRBV6-5 and TRBJ2-7; 7 positions agree with TRBD2. Trimming cost V 8 bases and J 0 bases; bases outside gene matches: 10. From germline, CDR1 is MNHEY and CDR2 SVGAGI. There are 15 residues in the CDR3. CDR3 nucleotides: TGTGCCAGCCTCGGGGGAGGGCCGAGCTCCTACGAGCAGTACTTC. Translating gives CASLGGGPSSYEQYF.

The gene calls are TRBV10-3 and TRBJ2-5; 8 bases match TRBD2. V shed 10 bases, J shed 3 bases, and the junction held 16 bases outside the gene matches. CDR1 is ENHRY, CDR2 SYGVKD, per germline. The CDR3 runs to 16 residues. DNA for the CDR3: TGTGCCACAAACCCCGGGGGGGGTAGAGCGAAAGAGACCCAGTACTTC. It is translated as CATNPGGGRAKETQYF.

The genes are TRBV5-6 and TRBJ1-2; D is perhaps TRBD1 (5 bases). Germline CDR1 and CDR2: SGHDT and YYEEEE. The CDR3 spans 13 residues. V lost 4 bases, J lost 6 bases, and 13 bases lay in between. CDR3 amino acids: CASSQGLLHGYTF. CDR3 DNA: TGTGCCAGCAGCCAGGGATTGCTACATGGCTACACCTTC.

V is TRBV9 and J is TRBJ1-5; 9 bases agree with TRBD1. Germline-derived CDR1 and CDR2 are SGDLS and YYNGEE. The CDR3 spans 17 residues. With 3 bases clipped from V and 0 bases from J, the junction kept 7 bases outside the gene matches. CDR3 sequence: CASSGGQGLDSNQPQHF. CDR3 DNA sequence: TGTGCCAGCAGCGGGGGACAGGGCCTAGATAGCAATCAGCCCCAGCATTTT.

The rearrangement joins TRBV28 to TRBJ1-4, with D perhaps TRBD1 (5 bases). The CDR3 is made up of 16 amino acids. The ends were cut back, 3 bases at V and 0 bases at J, with 11 bases in the middle. The germline gives CDR1 MDHEN, CDR2 SYDVKM. Written as DNA, the CDR3 is TGTGCCAGCAGTTTGAAGGGGCTCGCAACTAATGAAAAACTGTTTTTT. Protein sequence: CASSLKGLATNEKLFF.

The V call is TRBV6-4, the J call TRBJ1-1; D possibly corresponds to TRBD1 (5 bases). The CDR3 totals 14 residues. Trimming removed 5 bases from V and 2 bases from J, with 12 bases in between. Germline-derived CDR1 and CDR2 are MRHNA and SNTAGT. The CDR3 DNA sequence: TGTGCCAGCAGTCCGGGACCGAGCAACACTGAAGCTTTCTTT. Its translation: CASSPGPSNTEAFF.

The CDR3 spells CASSELLSSYNSPLHF. The CDR3 DNA reads as TGTGCCAGCAGTGAACTTCTGAGCTCCTATAATTCACCCCTCCACTTT. The chain uses TRBV2 and TRBJ1-6; D unresolved. V gave up 2 bases and J gave up 0 bases, with 8 bases separating them. Germline lookup yields CDR1 SNHLY and CDR2 FYNNEI. The CDR3 contains 16 residues.

The chain links TRBV6-5 to TRBJ2-2; perhaps D is TRBD1 or TRBD2 (5 bases each). Germline V gene data show CDR1 as MNHEY and CDR2 as SVGAGI. The CDR3 length is 12 residues. Trimming cost V 6 bases and J 4 bases, with 6 bases left between them. The CDR3 sequence: CASRRGTGELFF. The CDR3 DNA is TGTGCCAGCAGGAGGGGCACCGGGGAGCTGTTTTTT.

The chain is built from TRBV2 and TRBJ2-7, with D unclear. Trimming took off 6 bases at V and 1 base at J, with 10 bases between the two ends. This CDR3 contains 13 residues. Germline loops: CDR1 SNHLY, CDR2 FYNNEI. The DNA for the CDR3 is TGTGCCAGCAGGAGGCCAGAATCCTACGAGCAGTACTTC. Protein sequence: CASRRPESYEQYF.